What follows describes a single TCR beta chain. V was cut by 6 bases and J by 1 base, with 9 bases left in between. CDR1 and CDR2 (germline): SQVTM, ANQGSEA. CDR3 length equals 12 residues. The record originates from a study of blood T cell repertoires in COVID-19. Study in general: PBMCs, B-cell-depleted T cells, or T cells were the source of the cDNA or gDNA that made up the material.

Authors' methods: Cell counts per sample came from amplifying reference gene primers. Generated by immunoSEQ multiplex PCR, the TCRdb table keeps only in-frame clones and is missing some. V, J and clone size derive from that table, while D and trimming were established from the DNA sequence. This table has about 53,000 clones, more than 85% appearing once. The TCR was taken from a human donor in a cohort sampled during active COVID-19. This rearrangement joins TRBV29-1 to TRBJ1-1, with a possible D match to TRBD1 (6 bases). Sequencing input: peripheral blood. The CDR3 loop is CSVGGANTEAFF. The CDR3 nucleotides read TGCAGCGTCGGGGGGGCGAACACTGAAGCTTTCTTT.